This entry lists 18 T cell receptor beta chains sequenced from one sample in a study of T cell repertoires in cytomegalovirus infection (dated by TCRdb to about 2019). Sequencing took place on an Illumina HiSeq 1500. TCRdb reanalyzed the raw reads on its own, using fastp at Q25 for trimming and MiXCR for clone calling, and kept in-frame beta chains. Each entry merges the rows of one CDR3 protein and shows their most common DNA and genes. The sample table lists around 490,000 distinct CDR3 sequences, 26% of them with a count of one. The leading ten clones occupy roughly 13% of the sample. The sequencing sample was made of PBMCs. Receptors originate from a human donor in good health (CMV status not recorded). Some clones in this sample may be carry-over from other donors' samples.

The chain links TRBV6-2 or TRBV6-3 to TRBJ1-1; no firm D call. The CDR3 runs 15 residues. Germline assignment: CDR1 MNHEY and CDR2 SVGEGT. V gave up 0 bases and J gave up 4 bases, with 12 bases separating them. CDR3 nucleotide sequence: TGTGCCAGCAGTTACTCGGGCGCCCGAGGCACTGAAGCTTTCTTT. Translation gives CASSYSGARGTEAFF.

This clonotype occurred many times. The chain links TRBV12-3 or TRBV12-4 to TRBJ2-2; 8 bases are shared with TRBD1. The CDR3 has 13 residues. Germline trimming cut 5 bases from V and 6 bases from J; bases unmatched to any gene: 2. In DNA, the CDR3 is TGTGCCAGCAGTCCACAGGGGGCCGGGGAGCTGTTTTTT. As protein: CASSPQGAGELFF.

This clonotype was detected a few times. The chain uses TRBV20-1 and TRBJ1-2, with 7 bases fitting TRBD1. The CDR3 contains 16 residues. V shed 2 bases and J 5 bases; nucleotides not matched to a gene: 14. CDR1 and CDR2 from the germline V gene are DFQATT and SNEGSKA (reference sequence). This CDR3 is CSARPRDSEPSYGYTF. CDR3 bases: TGCAGTGCTAGACCCCGGGACAGCGAACCTTCATATGGCTACACCTTC.

There are a few counts of this clonotype. The V and J genes are TRBV7-2 and TRBJ2-1; D is perhaps TRBD1 (5 bases). V was shortened by 5 bases and J by 0 bases, with 11 bases between the two germline ends. CDR1 and CDR2 from the germline V gene are SGHTA and FQGNSA. This CDR3 has 15 amino acids. Written as DNA, the CDR3 is TGTGCCAGCAGCCTGAACACAGGCTCCTACAATGAGCAGTTCTTC. As protein: CASSLNTGSYNEQFF.

The V call is TRBV20-1, the J call TRBJ2-1; TRBD2 aligns across 7 bases. Germline CDR1 and CDR2: DFQATT and SNEGSKA (reference sequence). J was trimmed by 6 bases and V by 1 base; bases with no gene match: 15. There are 17 residues in the CDR3. The DNA for the CDR3 is TGCAGTGCTAGAGTAGGTTCCGGACTAGTATATGGCAATGAGCAGTTCTTC. As protein: CSARVGSGLVYGNEQFF.

This clonotype was seen only a few times. The genes are TRBV7-3 and TRBJ2-6; tentative D call: TRBD2 (5 bases). The CDR3 sequence is 16 residues long. Germline-derived CDR1 and CDR2 are SGHTA and FQGTGA. V gave up 11 bases and J gave up 1 base, with 18 bases separating them. CDR3 nucleotides: TGTGCCTCCTCGGGGTACACTAGTTCTGGGGCCAACGTCCTGACTTTC. Protein sequence: CASSGYTSSGANVLTF.

This clonotype came up a few times. V is TRBV11-2 and J is TRBJ2-2; TRBD1 agrees at 10 bases. CDR1 and CDR2 from the germline V gene are SGHAT and FQNNGV. The trim removed 9 bases at V and 5 bases at J, leaving 9 bases unmatched. The CDR3 contains 15 residues. The CDR3 nucleotides read TGTGCCAGTCCAACGCCGGGACAGGGGACCGGGGAGCTGTTTTTT. It yields the protein CASPTPGQGTGELFF.

This clonotype has only a few counts. An end of the junction differs from the germline gene, which may be a read error. The V and J genes are TRBV12-3 or TRBV12-4 and TRBJ2-1, with unresolved D. The CDR3 length is 16 residues. CDR3 sequence (DNA): TGTGCCAGCAGTAACCGGGCCTTCACCTCCAACAATGAGCAGTTCTTC. The encoded protein is CASSNRAFTSNNEQFF.

This clonotype was counted between two and nine times. The V call is TRBV7-4, the J call TRBJ2-1; TRBD2 matches 7 bases. The CDR3 runs 16 residues. Germline V gene sequence: CDR1 SGHVT, CDR2 SQSDAQ. The trim removed 1 base at V and 0 bases at J, leaving 3 bases unmatched. The CDR3 region is CASSLGGSPSYNEQFF. As DNA, the CDR3 is TGTGCCAGCAGCTTAGGCGGGAGCCCCTCCTACAATGAGCAGTTCTTC. Combining the CDR3 with reference TRBV7-4 and TRBJ2-1 gives the whole variable domain GAGVSQSPRYKVAKRGRDVALRCDSISGHVTLYWYRQTLGQGSEVLTYSQSDAQRDKSGRPSGRFSAERPERSVSTLKIQRTEQGDSAVYLCASSLGGSPSYNEQFFGPGTRLTVL.

The table lists this clonotype with a count of one. The rearrangement joins TRBV10-3 to TRBJ2-3; 7 bases fit TRBD2. The CDR3 extends over 18 amino acids. Looked up from germline, CDR1 is ENHRY and CDR2 is SYGVKD. V lost 0 bases to trimming and J lost 1 base; unmatched junction nucleotides: 10. CDR3 bases: TGTGCCATCAGTGAGTCCCAGCGGGGCGGTCGGGGCACAGATACGCAGTATTTT. Protein sequence: CAISESQRGGRGTDTQYF.

The chain couples TRBV15 to TRBJ2-5; 16 positions match TRBD2. The CDR3 spans 17 residues. J lost 2 bases, V lost 5 bases, and 5 bases had no gene match. Germline V gene lookup returns CDR1 LNHNV and CDR2 YYDKDF (reference sequence). The CDR3 protein is CATSGLGLAGGQETQYF. DNA for the CDR3: TGTGCCACCAGCGGATTGGGACTAGCGGGAGGGCAAGAGACCCAGTACTTC. Variable domain in full (rest from reference TRBV15 and TRBJ2-5): DAMVIQNPRYQVTQFGKPVTLSCSQTLNHNVMYWYQQKSSQAPKLLFHYYDKDFNNEADTPDNFQSRRPNTSFCFLDIRSPGLGDTAMYLCATSGLGLAGGQETQYFGPGTRLLVL.

J is TRBJ1-5 and V is TRBV19; TRBD1 agrees at 8 bases. Germline V gene data show CDR1 as LNHDA and CDR2 as SQIVND (reference sequence). The CDR3 runs 11 residues. J gave up 11 bases and V 9 bases, and 6 bases lay outside the gene matches. The CDR3 coding sequence is TGTGCCAGCGGACAGGGTAGGGCCCAGCATTTT. This sequence encodes CASGQGRAQHF.

This clonotype was seen just once. The rearrangement uses TRBV7-4 and TRBJ2-5; D gene unclear. Trimming took off 7 bases at V and 7 bases at J, with 19 bases between the two ends. Germline CDR1 reads SGHVT; CDR2 reads SQSDAQ. The CDR3 has 14 residues. As DNA, the CDR3 is TGTGCCAGCACCGGCCCCTCCGGTCCAGCGACCCAGTACTTC. Protein: CASTGPSGPATQYF. Together with reference TRBV7-4 and TRBJ2-5, the CDR3 gives the full variable domain: GAGVSQSPRYKVAKRGRDVALRCDSISGHVTLYWYRQTLGQGSEVLTYSQSDAQRDKSGRPSGRFSAERPERSVSTLKIQRTEQGDSAVYLCASTGPSGPATQYFGPGTRLLVL.

This clonotype turned up a few times. The CDR3 DNA sequence: TGTGCCAGCACCAAGGGACTAGCGGGAGACTACGAGCAGTACGTC. It encodes CASTKGLAGDYEQYV. The chain combines TRBV6-2 or TRBV6-3 with TRBJ2-7, with 14 positions matching TRBD2. This CDR3 spans 15 amino acids. Germline CDR1 is MNHEY and CDR2 is SVGEGT. V shed 7 bases and J 3 bases; nucleotides not matched to a gene: 5.

The sample holds many counts of this clonotype. This chain links TRBV28 with TRBJ1-2; D remains ambiguous. Trimming cost V 3 bases and J 8 bases, with 7 bases left between them. The germline V gene encodes CDR1 MDHEN and CDR2 SYDVKM. CDR3 length equals 11 residues. The CDR3 DNA reads TGTGCCAGCAGTTTTTCAGACGGCTACACCTTC. As protein: CASSFSDGYTF.

This clonotype was observed many times. This rearrangement joins TRBV7-2 to TRBJ2-5; 7 bases match TRBD1. Germline V gene lookup returns CDR1 SGHTA and CDR2 FQGNSA. The CDR3 extends over 14 amino acids. V was clipped by 6 bases and J by 5 bases; unmatched bases: 9. The CDR3 reads CASSFDRVGETQYF. The CDR3 DNA is TGTGCCAGCAGTTTCGACAGGGTGGGGGAGACCCAGTACTTC.

The rearrangement joins TRBV6-4 to TRBJ1-5; D unresolved. This CDR3 contains 16 residues. The V and J ends lost 3 bases and 7 bases respectively, with 19 bases between them. CDR1 is MRHNA, CDR2 SNTAGT, per germline. Here the CDR3 reads CASSDNPWVARQPQHF. The CDR3 bases are TGTGCCAGCAGTGATAACCCCTGGGTGGCGAGGCAGCCCCAGCATTTT.

The V call is TRBV6-2 or TRBV6-3, the J call TRBJ2-7; 7 positions match TRBD2. The J segment lost 2 bases and the V segment lost 6 bases, leaving 4 bases of the junction unmatched. In germline, CDR1 is MNHEY, CDR2 SVGEGT. This CDR3 is built from 13 residues. CDR3 sequence: CASSRTSPYEQYV. The CDR3 nucleotides are TGTGCCAGCAGCAGGACTAGTCCCTACGAGCAGTACGTC.